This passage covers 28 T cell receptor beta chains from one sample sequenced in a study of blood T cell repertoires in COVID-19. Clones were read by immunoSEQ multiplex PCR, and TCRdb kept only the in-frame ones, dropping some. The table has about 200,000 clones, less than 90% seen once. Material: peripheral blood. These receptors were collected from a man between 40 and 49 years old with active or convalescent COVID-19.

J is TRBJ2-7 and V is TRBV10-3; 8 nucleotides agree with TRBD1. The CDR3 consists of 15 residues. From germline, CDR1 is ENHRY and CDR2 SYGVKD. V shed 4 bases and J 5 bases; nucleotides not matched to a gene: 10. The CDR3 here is CAISVVETGVHEQYF. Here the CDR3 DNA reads TGTGCCATCAGTGTGGTGGAGACAGGGGTCCACGAGCAGTACTTC.

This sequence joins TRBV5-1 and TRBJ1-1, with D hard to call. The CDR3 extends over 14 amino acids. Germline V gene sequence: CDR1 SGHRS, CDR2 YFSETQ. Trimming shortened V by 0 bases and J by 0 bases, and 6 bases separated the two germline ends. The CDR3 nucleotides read TGCGCCAGCAGCTTGGTGAGCTTGAACACTGAAGCTTTCTTT. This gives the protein CASSLVSLNTEAFF.

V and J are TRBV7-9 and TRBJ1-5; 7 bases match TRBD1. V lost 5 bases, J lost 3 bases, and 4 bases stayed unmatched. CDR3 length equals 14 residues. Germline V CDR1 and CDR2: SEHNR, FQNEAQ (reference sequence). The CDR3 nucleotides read TGTGCCAGCAGCAAAACAGGGGACAATCAGCCCCAGCATTTT. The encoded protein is CASSKTGDNQPQHF.

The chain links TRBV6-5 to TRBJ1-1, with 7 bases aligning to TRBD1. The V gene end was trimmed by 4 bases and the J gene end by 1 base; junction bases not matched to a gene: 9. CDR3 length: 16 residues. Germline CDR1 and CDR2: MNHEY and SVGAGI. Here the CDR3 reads CASSSLYRGTNTEAFF. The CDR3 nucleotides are TGTGCCAGCAGTTCCCTATACAGGGGCACGAACACTGAAGCTTTCTTT.

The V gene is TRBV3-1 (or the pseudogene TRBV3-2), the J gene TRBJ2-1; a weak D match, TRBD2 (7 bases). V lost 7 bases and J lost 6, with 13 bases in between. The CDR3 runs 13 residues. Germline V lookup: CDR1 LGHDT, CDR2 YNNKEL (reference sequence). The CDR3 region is CASKNRGANEQFF. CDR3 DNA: TGTGCCAGCAAAAATCGGGGGGCCAATGAGCAGTTCTTC.

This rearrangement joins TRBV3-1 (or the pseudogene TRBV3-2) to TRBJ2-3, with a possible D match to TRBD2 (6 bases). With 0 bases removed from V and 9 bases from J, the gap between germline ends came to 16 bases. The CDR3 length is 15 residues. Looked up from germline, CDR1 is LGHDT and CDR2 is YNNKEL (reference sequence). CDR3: CASSQDTGGWRTQYF. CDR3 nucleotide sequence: TGTGCCAGCAGCCAAGATACCGGGGGATGGCGAACGCAGTATTTT.

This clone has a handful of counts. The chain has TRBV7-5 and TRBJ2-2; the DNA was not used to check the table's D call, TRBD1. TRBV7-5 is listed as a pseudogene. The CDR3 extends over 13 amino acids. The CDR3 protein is CVRSFSRTGELFF. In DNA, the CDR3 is TGTGTCAGAAGCTTTTCCAGAACCGGGGAGCTGTTTTTT.

The CDR3 bases are TGCGCCAGCAGCTTGGGGCTAGCGGGAGGGCAGCAAGAGACCCAGTACTTC. Translated: CASSLGLAGGQQETQYF. This chain connects TRBV5-1 to TRBJ2-5; 12 bases are a match to TRBD2. The germline V gene encodes CDR1 SGHRS and CDR2 YFSETQ. This CDR3 is 17 amino acids long. After removal of 0 bases from V and 2 bases from J, the junction contained 5 bases not matched to a gene.

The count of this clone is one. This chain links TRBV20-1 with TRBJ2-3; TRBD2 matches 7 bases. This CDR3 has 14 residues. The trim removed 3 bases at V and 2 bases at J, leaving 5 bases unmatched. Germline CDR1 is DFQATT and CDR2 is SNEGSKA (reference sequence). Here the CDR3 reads CSASSAGNTDTQYF. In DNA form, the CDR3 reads TGCAGTGCTAGTTCAGCGGGGAACACAGATACGCAGTATTTT.

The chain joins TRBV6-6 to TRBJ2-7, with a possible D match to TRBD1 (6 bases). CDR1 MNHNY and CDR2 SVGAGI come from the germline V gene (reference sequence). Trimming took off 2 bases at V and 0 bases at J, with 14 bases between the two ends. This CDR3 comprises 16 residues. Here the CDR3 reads CASSYLRQGSSYEQYF. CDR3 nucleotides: TGTGCCAGCAGTTACCTGAGGCAGGGGAGCTCCTACGAGCAGTACTTC.

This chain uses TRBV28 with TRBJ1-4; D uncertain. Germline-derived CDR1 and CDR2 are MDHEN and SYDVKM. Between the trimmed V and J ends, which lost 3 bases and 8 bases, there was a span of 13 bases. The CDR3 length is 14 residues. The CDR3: CASSFGQADEKLFF. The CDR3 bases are TGTGCCAGCAGTTTCGGCCAGGCCGACGAAAAACTGTTTTTT. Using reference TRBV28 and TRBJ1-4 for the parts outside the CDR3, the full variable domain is DVKVTQSSRYLVKRTGEKVFLECVQDMDHENMFWYRQDPGLGLRLIYFSYDVKMKEKGDIPEGYSVSREKKERFSLILESASTNQTSMYLCASSFGQADEKLFFGSGTQLSVL.

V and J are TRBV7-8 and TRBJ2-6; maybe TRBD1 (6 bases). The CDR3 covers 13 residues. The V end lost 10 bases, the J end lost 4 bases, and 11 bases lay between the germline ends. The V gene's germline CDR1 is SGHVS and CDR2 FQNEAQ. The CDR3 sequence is CATKTGGANVLTF. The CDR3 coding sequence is TGTGCCACTAAAACAGGGGGGGCCAACGTCCTGACTTTC.

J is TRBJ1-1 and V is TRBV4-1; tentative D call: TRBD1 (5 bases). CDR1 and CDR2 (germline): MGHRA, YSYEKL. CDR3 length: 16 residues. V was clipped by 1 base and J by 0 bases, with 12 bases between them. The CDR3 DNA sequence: TGCGCCAGCAGCCAAGTTGGGGGGTGGATGAACACTGAAGCTTTCTTT. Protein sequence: CASSQVGGWMNTEAFF.

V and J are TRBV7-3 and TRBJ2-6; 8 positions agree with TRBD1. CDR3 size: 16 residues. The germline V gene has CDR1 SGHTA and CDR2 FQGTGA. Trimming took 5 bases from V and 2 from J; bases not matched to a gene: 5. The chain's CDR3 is CASSLQGAAGANVLTF. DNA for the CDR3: TGTGCCAGCAGCCTTCAGGGGGCTGCTGGGGCCAACGTCCTGACTTTC.

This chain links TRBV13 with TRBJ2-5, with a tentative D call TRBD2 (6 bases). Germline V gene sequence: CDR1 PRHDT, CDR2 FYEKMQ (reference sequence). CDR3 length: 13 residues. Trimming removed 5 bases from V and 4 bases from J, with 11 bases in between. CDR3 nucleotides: TGTGCCAGCAGCCACGGGGGTGGAGAGACCCAGTACTTC. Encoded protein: CASSHGGGETQYF. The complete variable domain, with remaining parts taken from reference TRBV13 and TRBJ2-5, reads AAGVIQSPRHLIKEKRETATLKCYPIPRHDTVYWYQQGPGQDPQFLISFYEKMQSDKGSIPDRFSAQQFSDYHSELNMSSLELGDSALYFCASSHGGGETQYFGPGTRLLVL.

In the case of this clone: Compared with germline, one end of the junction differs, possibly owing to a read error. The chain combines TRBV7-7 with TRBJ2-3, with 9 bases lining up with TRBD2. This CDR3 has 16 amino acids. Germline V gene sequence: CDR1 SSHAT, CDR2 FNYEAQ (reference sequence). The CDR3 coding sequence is TGTGCTAGCAGCTTAGTCGCGGGGGGGAGCGCAGATACGCAGTATTTT. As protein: CASSLVAGGSADTQYF. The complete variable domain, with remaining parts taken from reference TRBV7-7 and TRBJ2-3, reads GAGVSQSPRYKVTKRGQDVTLRCDPISSHATLYWYQQALGQGPEFLTYFNYEAQPDKSGLPSDRFSAERPEGSISTLTIQRTEQRDSAMYRCASSLVAGGSADTQYFGPGTRLTVL.

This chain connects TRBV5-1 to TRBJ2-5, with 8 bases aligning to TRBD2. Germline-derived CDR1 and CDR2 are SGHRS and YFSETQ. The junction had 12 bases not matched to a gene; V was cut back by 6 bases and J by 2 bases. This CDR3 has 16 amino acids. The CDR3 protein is CASIPGVLAEQETQYF. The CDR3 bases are TGCGCCAGCATCCCGGGTGTACTAGCGGAACAAGAGACCCAGTACTTC.

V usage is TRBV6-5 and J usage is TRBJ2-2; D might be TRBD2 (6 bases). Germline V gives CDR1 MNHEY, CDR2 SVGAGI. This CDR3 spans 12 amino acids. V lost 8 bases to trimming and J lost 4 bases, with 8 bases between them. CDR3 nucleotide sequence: TGTGCCAGCCTGGGAGGCACCGGGGAGCTGTTTTTT. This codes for CASLGGTGELFF.

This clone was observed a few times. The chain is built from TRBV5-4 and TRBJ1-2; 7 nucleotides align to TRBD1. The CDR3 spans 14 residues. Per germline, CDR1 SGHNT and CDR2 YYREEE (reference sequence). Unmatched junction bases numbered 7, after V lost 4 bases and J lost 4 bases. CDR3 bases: TGTGCCAGCAGCCCCGGACAGGACCTCTATGGCTACACCTTC. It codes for CASSPGQDLYGYTF.

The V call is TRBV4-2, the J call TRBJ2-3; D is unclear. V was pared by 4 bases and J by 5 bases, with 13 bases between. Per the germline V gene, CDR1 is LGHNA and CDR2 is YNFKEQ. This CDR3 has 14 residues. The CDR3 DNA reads TGTGCCAGCAGCCTTCTCCAACCGGGAGATACGCAGTATTTT. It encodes CASSLLQPGDTQYF.

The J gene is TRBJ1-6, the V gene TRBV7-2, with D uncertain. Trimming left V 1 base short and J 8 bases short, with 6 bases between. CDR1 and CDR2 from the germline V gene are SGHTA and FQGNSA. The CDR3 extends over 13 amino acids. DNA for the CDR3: TGTGCCAGCAGCTTAGTATCGTATTCACCCCTCCACTTT. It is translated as CASSLVSYSPLHF.

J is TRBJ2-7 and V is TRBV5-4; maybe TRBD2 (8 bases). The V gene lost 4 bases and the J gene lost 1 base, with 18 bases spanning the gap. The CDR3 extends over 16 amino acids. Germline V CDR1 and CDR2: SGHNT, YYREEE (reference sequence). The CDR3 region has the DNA TGTGCCAGCAGCCCGGGAGGGTCAGGGGGATCCTACGAGCAGTACTTC. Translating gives CASSPGGSGGSYEQYF.

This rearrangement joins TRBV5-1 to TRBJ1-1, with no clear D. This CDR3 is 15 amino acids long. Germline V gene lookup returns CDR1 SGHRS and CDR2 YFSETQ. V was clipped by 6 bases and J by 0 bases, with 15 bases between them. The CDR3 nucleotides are TGCGCCAGCAACCCGGCGGGAGGGATGAACACTGAAGCTTTCTTT. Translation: CASNPAGGMNTEAFF. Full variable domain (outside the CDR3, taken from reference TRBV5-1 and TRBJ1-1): KAGVTQTPRYLIKTRGQQVTLSCSPISGHRSVSWYQQTPGQGLQFLFEYFSETQRNKGNFPGRFSGRQFSNSRSEMNVSTLELGDSALYLCASNPAGGMNTEAFFGQGTRLTVV.

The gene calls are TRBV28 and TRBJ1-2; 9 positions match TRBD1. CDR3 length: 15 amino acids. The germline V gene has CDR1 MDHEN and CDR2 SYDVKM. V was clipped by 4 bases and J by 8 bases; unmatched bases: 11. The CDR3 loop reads CASSYYRGLKGGYTF. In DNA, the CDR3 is TGTGCCAGCAGTTACTACAGGGGGCTAAAAGGCGGCTACACCTTC.

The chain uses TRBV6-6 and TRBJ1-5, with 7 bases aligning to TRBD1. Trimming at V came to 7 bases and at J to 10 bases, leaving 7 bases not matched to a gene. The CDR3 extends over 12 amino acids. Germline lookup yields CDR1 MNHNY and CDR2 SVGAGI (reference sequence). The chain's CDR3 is CASTQGGAPQHF. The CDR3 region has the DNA TGTGCCAGCACCCAAGGGGGCGCACCCCAGCATTTT.

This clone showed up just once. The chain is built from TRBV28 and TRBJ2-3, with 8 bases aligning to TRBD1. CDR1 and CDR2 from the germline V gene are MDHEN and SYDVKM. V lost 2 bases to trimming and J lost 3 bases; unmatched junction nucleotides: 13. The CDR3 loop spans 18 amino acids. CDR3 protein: CASSLKWQGAEWTDTQYF. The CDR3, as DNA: TGTGCCAGCAGTTTAAAATGGCAGGGGGCAGAGTGGACAGATACGCAGTATTTT.

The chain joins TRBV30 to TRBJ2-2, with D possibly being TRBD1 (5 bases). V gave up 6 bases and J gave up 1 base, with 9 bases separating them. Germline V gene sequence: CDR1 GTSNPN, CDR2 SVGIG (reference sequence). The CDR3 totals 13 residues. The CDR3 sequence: CACIQENTGELFF. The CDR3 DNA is TGTGCCTGCATACAGGAGAACACCGGGGAGCTGTTTTTT.

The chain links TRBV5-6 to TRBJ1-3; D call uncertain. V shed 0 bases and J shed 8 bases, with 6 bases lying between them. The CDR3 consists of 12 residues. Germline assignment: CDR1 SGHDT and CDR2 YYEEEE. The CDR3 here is CASSLGSDTIYF. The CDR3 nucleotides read TGTGCCAGCAGCTTGGGGTCGGACACCATATATTTT.